Below, one T cell receptor beta chain is given with its context. This sample is part of a study of blood T cell repertoires in COVID-19. CDR1 is SGHKS, CDR2 YYEKEE, per germline (reference sequence). CDR3 length equals 18 residues. Trimming removed 5 bases from V and 0 bases from J; junction bases left unmatched: 5. Some clones are missing from TCRdb's copy, which holds only in-frame ones; the method was immunoSEQ multiplex PCR. The sample gives hundreds of thousands of clones, roughly 90% of which show up once; around 3% is in the top ten. Sequenced sample: peripheral blood. This receptor was obtained from a woman aged 25 to 39 with COVID-19, enrolled during active disease. This chain joins TRBV5-5 and TRBJ2-1; 16 bases fit TRBD2. CDR3 sequence (DNA): TGTGCCAGCAGGTGGGGACTAGCGGGAGGGACCTCCTACAATGAGCAGTTCTTC. Translated, it gives CASRWGLAGGTSYNEQFF. The full variable domain, with the rest looked up from reference TRBV5-5 and TRBJ2-1, is DAGVTQSPTHLIKTRGQQVTLRCSPISGHKSVSWYQQVLGQGPQFIFQYYEKEERGRGNFPDRFSARQFPNYSSELNVNALLLGDSALYLCASRWGLAGGTSYNEQFFGPGTRLTVL.